The 2 T cell receptor beta chains listed next were all sequenced from one sample in a study of T cells after posttransplantation cyclophosphamide. Some clones are missing from TCRdb's copy, which holds only in-frame ones; the method was immunoSEQ multiplex PCR. Of tens of thousands of clones in the sample, approximately 92% are singletons; the top ten hold approximately 2.7%. Sequenced input: PBMCs. These receptors came from a woman aged 30 to 39 in good health and a related stem cell transplant donor.

With regard to this clone: Other DNA sequences in this sample translate to the same CDR3. The rearrangement joins TRBV18 to TRBJ1-5; no firm D call. This CDR3 contains 12 residues. Germline assignment: CDR1 KGHSH and CDR2 LQKENI. V lost 2 bases and J 2 bases, leaving 1 base between the germline ends. This CDR3 reads CASSPGNQPQHF. The DNA for the CDR3 is TGTGCCAGCTCACCAGGCAATCAGCCCCAGCATTTT.

This clone occurred once. This rearrangement joins TRBV9 to TRBJ2-3; D not resolved. Per germline, CDR1 SGDLS and CDR2 YYNGEE. Trimming stripped 3 bases from V and 2 bases from J, with 10 bases between. The CDR3 spans 14 residues. The CDR3 DNA sequence: TGTGCCAGCAGCGGGTACTACTTCACAGATACGCAGTATTTT. Its protein product is CASSGYYFTDTQYF.